This is a list of T cell receptor beta chains from one sample in a study of blood T cell repertoires in COVID-19. TCRdb's table, derived via immunoSEQ multiplex PCR, lists solely in-frame clones and lacks some. The table records fewer than 60,000 clones, about 79% of them present only once. Specimen: peripheral blood. Source of these receptors: a man older than 75 with COVID-19, enrolled during active disease. Each CDR3 is given with its conserved first and last residue. Fields, in order: D gene, V gene, J gene, clone size, CDR3 DNA, CDR3 protein. D genes are given only for firm matches. The size of a clone is reported for some rows only, either as once, few or many, or as a class for expanded clones.

>TRBD2|TRBV14|TRBJ2-1|few
TGTGCCAGCAGCCCGCTGGGAGGGGCGACCTACAATGAGCAGTTCTTC
CASSPLGGATYNEQFF
>TRBD1|TRBV30|TRBJ1-5|few
TGTGCCTGGAGTAGGGCGCCGACAGGGCAGAGCAATCAGCCCCAGCATTTT
CAWSRAPTGQSNQPQHF
>NA|TRBV2|TRBJ1-5|once
TGTGCCAGCAGTGACGCCTACGTCCCCCAGCATTTT
CASSDAYVPQHF
>NA|TRBV3-1/TRBV3-2|TRBJ1-5|NA
TGTGCCAGCAGCCCCAGGCAGCCCCAGCATTTT
CASSPRQPQHF
>NA|TRBV5-1|TRBJ2-5|NA
TGCGCCAGCAGCGCCACTCAGAGGGAGACCCAGTACTTC
CASSATQRETQYF
>NA|TRBV7-2|TRBJ2-7|NA
TGTGCCAGCAGCCTGCAGGGGGGCCCCTACGAGCAGTACTTC
CASSLQGGPYEQYF
>NA|TRBV4-1|TRBJ1-2|NA
TGCGCCAGCAGCCAAGAGCGCTATGGCTACACCTTC
CASSQERYGYTF
>NA|TRBV11-2|TRBJ2-1|NA
TGTGCCAGCGCGACTACTTCCTACAATGAGCAGTTCTTC
CASATTSYNEQFF
>TRBD2|TRBV5-1|TRBJ2-5|NA
TGCGCCAGCAGCTTGGCCGGGGGGTGGGGAGAGACCCAGTACTTC
CASSLAGGWGETQYF
>TRBD2|TRBV19|TRBJ2-1|NA
TGTGCCAGTAGCTATTGGACTAGCGGGTACAATGAGCAGTTCTTC
CASSYWTSGYNEQFF